The rows below give T cell receptor beta chains drawn from one sample of a study of blood T cell repertoires in COVID-19. The protocol was immunoSEQ multiplex PCR, while the TCRdb copy is restricted to in-frame clones and leaves out a portion. The table shows 100,000 to 150,000 clones, with about 86% occurring only once. The sequenced sample consisted of peripheral blood. These receptor sequences come from a woman between 50 and 59 years old with acute or convalescent COVID-19. The CDR3 runs from the conserved cysteine through the conserved F or W. A D gene is named only where the DNA matches it firmly.

len	v_gene	d_gene	j_gene	CDR3nt	CDR3aa
18	TRBV18	.	TRBJ1-2	TGTGCCAGCTCACCGACTGGACAGCCTTCCCTATCGGGGGGGGGCTACACCTTC	CASSPTGQPSLSGGGYTF
17	TRBV12-5	.	TRBJ2-1	TGTGCTAGTGGTTTGGTACTTGAGGGCGGGATAAGGGGTGAGCAGTTCTTC	CASGLVLEGGIRGEQFF
16	TRBV2	.	TRBJ1-1	TGTGCCAGCAGTGAGGGACACCGTTCCAGAGGGACTGAAGCTTTCTTT	CASSEGHRSRGTEAFF
14	TRBV6-5	.	TRBJ2-2	TGTGCCAGCAGGGCTAGCTGGGGCACCGGGGAGCTGTTTTTT	CASRASWGTGELFF
15	TRBV7-3	TRBD1	TRBJ2-1	TGTGCCAGCAGCTCGCGACAGGGAAACCGCCACGAGCAGTTCTTC	CASSSRQGNRHEQFF
16	TRBV11-3	TRBD1	TRBJ2-2	TGTGCCAGCAGCTTAAGAGGGGGCGCCGACACCGGGGAGCTGTTTTTT	CASSLRGGADTGELFF
14	TRBV14	TRBD1	TRBJ1-2	TGTGCCAGCAGCCCCCCGGGACAGAGGTATGGCTACACCTTC	CASSPPGQRYGYTF
16	TRBV19	.	TRBJ2-1	TGTGCCAGTAGTATCAAGTCGGGGAGCCCCTACAATGAGCAGTTCTTC	CASSIKSGSPYNEQFF
14	TRBV6-5	.	TRBJ1-4	TGTGCCAGCAGTCTCGACAGAACTAATGAAAAACTGTTTTTT	CASSLDRTNEKLFF
13	TRBV28	.	TRBJ1-5	TGTGCCAGCAGTAAAGGAGGGAATCAGCCCCAGCATTTT	CASSKGGNQPQHF
13	TRBV18	.	TRBJ1-1	TGTGCCAGCTCGTCCATCGGGGGGACAGAAGCTTTCTTT	CASSSIGGTEAFF
15	TRBV27	.	TRBJ1-1	TGTGCCAGCAGTTTATCGACAGGCATGAACACTGAAGCTTTCTTT	CASSLSTGMNTEAFF
16	TRBV6-6	.	TRBJ2-2	TGTGCCAGCAATCGGGCCGGGGTATCGAACACCGGGGAGCTGTTTTTT	CASNRAGVSNTGELFF
13	TRBV2	.	TRBJ1-5	TGTGCCAGCAGTGAATCCCTAAATGGGCCCCAGCATTTT	CASSESLNGPQHF
14	TRBV5-1	.	TRBJ1-1	TGCGCCAGCAGCTTACGCGGGGGGAACACTGAAGCTTTCTTT	CASSLRGGNTEAFF
16	TRBV18	TRBD1	TRBJ1-3	TGTGCCAGCTCACCGAGGGACAGTGTCTCTGGAAACACCATATATTTT	CASSPRDSVSGNTIYF
20	TRBV21-1	.	TRBJ2-3	TGTGCCAGCAGCAAAGCGGCCAGGGCTGTAACCCCGGTTAGCACAGATACGCAGTATTTT	CASSKAARAVTPVSTDTQYF
14	TRBV3-1/TRBV3-2	.	TRBJ1-2	TGTGCCAGCAGCCAAGGGTGGGCGACGGATGGCTACACCTTC	CASSQGWATDGYTF